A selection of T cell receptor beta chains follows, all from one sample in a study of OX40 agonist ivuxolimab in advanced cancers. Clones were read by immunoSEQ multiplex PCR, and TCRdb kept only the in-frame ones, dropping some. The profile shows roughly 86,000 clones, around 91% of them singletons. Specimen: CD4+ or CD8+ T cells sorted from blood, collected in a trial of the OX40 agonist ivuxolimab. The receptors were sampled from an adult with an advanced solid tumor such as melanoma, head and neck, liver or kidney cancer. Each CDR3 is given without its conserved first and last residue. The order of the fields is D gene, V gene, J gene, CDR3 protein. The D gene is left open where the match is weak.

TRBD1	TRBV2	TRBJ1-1	ASRPLTGTGGHNTEAF
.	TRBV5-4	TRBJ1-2	ASSLGVWDGYT
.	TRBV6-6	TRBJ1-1	ATGAEGFGTEAF
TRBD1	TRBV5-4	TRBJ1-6	ASTRSRGPDNSPLH
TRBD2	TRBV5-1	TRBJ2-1	ASSGLTSGSSNEQF
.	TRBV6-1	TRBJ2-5	ASSDQETQY
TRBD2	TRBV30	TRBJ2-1	AWTPDGRNRF
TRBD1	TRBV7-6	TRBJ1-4	ASSLGGTVNEKLF
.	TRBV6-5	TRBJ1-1	ASSYIWGMGTEAF
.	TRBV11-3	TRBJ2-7	ASSFNRDYSYEQY
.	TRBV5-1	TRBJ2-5	ASRGGETQY
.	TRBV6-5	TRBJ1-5	ASSYRGGDQPQH
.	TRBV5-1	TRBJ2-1	ASSLEPKQGVQF
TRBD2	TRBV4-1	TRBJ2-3	ASSQDGLAGVVDTQY
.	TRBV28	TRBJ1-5	ASSPPNQPQH
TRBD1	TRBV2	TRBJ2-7	ASSGPGQGAYEQY
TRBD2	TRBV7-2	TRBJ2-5	ASSRNIPLAGVPGTQY
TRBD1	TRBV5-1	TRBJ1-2	ASSVTGDGYT
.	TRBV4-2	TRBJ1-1	ASSSQGGNTEAF
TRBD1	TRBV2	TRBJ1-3	ASTMSRGGNTIY
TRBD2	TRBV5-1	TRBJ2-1	ASSLRRRIAGGPYNEQF
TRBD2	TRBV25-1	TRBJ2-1	ASSELGGRANEQF
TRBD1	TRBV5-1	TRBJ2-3	ASSMGQARDTQY
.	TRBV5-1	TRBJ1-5	ASSPDNQPQH
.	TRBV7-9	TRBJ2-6	ASSPRSSGANVLT
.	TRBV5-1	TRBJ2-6	ASSFDPSGANVLT
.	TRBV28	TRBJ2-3	ASSWGFTDTQY
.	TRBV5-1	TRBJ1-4	ASSREGGLGEKLF
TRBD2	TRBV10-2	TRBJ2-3	ASSESSGASGATDTQY
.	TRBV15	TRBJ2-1	ATSRGSSRGF
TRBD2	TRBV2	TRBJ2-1	ASSQLAGGTNEQF
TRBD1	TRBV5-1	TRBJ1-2	ASSPDRGQGGYT
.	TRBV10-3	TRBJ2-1	AISVGGAAYNEQF
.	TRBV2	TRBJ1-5	ASSSARAGQPQH
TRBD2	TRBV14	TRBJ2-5	ASSQDWARASGTQY
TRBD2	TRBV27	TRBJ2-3	ASTRLATDTQY
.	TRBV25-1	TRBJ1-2	ASSDPSRGRSYGYT
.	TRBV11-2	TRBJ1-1	ASSLGRGQNTEAF
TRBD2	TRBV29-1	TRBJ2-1	SLGLAGIDEQF
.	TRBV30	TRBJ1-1	AWGDRYTEAF
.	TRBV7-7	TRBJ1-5	ASSLAPGNPGPQH
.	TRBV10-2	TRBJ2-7	ASSPRQASSPYRQY
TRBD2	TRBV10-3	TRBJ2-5	AISEWGGGSGETQY
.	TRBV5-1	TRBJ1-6	ASSLEGSPLH
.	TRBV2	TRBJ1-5	ASSPRTASNQPQH
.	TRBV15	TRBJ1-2	ATSRERGNYGYT
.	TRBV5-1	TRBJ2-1	ASSLGQSSGPTEQF
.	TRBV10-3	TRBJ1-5	AISESRSGGSNQPQH
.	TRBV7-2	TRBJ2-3	ASSILRDTQY
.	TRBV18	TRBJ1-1	ASSQTEEDTEAF
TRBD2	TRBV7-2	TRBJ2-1	ASSLAGLAGGGQF
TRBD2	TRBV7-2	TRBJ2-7	ASSPGGGGIYEQY
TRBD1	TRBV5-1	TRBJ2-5	ASSPLTGASGETQY
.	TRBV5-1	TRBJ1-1	ASSLDGGNRVGNTEAF
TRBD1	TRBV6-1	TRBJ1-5	ASSVSGTGNQPQH
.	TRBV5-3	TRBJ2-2	ARSRRVRGTGELF
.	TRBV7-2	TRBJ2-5	ASSRRGETQY
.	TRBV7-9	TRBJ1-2	ASSLDSRTSGTYGYT
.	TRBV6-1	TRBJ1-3	ASSEGRLKLGNTIY
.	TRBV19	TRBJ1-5	ASSIALSVKGKNQPQH